The 4 T cell receptor beta chains below all came from one sample that was sequenced in a study of vaccination and CD4 T cells after COVID-19 (dated by TCRdb to between 2021 and 2024). For these receptors, no antigen is known. This specimen's treatment or condition label, interpreted: roughly 11-day PBMC culture with coronavirus spike peptide pools or control peptides (ViraFEST assay). To prepare the library, PCR was applied. The sequencer was an Illumina iSeq 100. TCR sequencing of DNA from cultured CD4+ T cells used the Oncomine TCR Beta short-read assay at the Johns Hopkins FTIC core. The public reads were reanalyzed by TCRdb: fastp trimming at Q25, MiXCR alignment, in-frame beta chains only. Each entry is one CDR3 protein sequence, shown with its most common DNA and genes. The table for this sample lists nearly 15,000 distinct CDR3 sequences; roughly 50% of them were counted only once. Clones ranked in the top ten supply roughly 4.2% of the sample.

The source was CD4+ T cells from blood, cultured in vitro, collected before SARS-CoV-2 vaccination. The receptors come from a human donor who had recovered from COVID-19.

The rearrangement links TRBV6-1 to TRBJ2-5; D possibly corresponds to TRBD2 (6 bases). The length of the CDR3 is 14 residues. Germline CDR1 MNHNS, CDR2 SASEGT. Trimming removed 7 bases at V and 6 bases at J, with 18 bases between. CDR3 nucleotide sequence: TGTGCCAGCACCCGGGACTCTTCTGGGAAGACCCAGTACTTC. Translation gives CASTRDSSGKTQYF.

This chain links TRBV29-1 with TRBJ1-5; D uncertain. The CDR3 runs to 13 residues. V was clipped by 3 bases and J by 7 bases, with 13 bases between them. Germline V lookup: CDR1 SQVTM, CDR2 ANQGSEA. The CDR3: CSVEEAPRQPQHF. In nucleotides, the CDR3 is TGCAGCGTTGAGGAGGCCCCCAGGCAGCCCCAGCATTTT.

This rearrangement joins TRBV6-1 to TRBJ2-3; D gene unclear. With 8 bases removed from V and 2 bases from J, the gap between germline ends came to 11 bases. The germline V gene encodes CDR1 MNHNS and CDR2 SASEGT. This CDR3 is 13 amino acids long. CDR3 region: CASRPQYTDTQYF. Written as DNA, the CDR3 is TGTGCCAGCCGGCCGCAATACACAGATACGCAGTATTTT.

The rearrangement uses TRBV24-1 and TRBJ2-1; D unresolved. The CDR3 sequence is 14 residues long. Germline V gene data show CDR1 as KGHDR and CDR2 as SFDVKD. Trimming took off 2 bases at V and 4 bases at J, with 8 bases between the two ends. The CDR3 loop reads CATSDSRAYNEQFF. The CDR3 nucleotides are TGTGCCACCAGTGATTCAAGGGCTTACAATGAGCAGTTCTTC.